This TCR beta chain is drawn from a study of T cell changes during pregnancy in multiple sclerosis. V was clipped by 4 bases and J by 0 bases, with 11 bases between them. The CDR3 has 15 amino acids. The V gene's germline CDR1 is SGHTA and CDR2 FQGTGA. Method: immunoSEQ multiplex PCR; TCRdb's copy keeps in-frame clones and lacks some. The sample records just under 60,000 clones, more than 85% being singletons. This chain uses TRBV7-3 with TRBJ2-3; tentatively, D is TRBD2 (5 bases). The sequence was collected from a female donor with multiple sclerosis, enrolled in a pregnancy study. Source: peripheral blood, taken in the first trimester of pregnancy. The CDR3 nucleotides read TGTGCCAGCAGCTCCCTCTCGGGGAGCACAGATACGCAGTATTTT. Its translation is CASSSLSGSTDTQYF.